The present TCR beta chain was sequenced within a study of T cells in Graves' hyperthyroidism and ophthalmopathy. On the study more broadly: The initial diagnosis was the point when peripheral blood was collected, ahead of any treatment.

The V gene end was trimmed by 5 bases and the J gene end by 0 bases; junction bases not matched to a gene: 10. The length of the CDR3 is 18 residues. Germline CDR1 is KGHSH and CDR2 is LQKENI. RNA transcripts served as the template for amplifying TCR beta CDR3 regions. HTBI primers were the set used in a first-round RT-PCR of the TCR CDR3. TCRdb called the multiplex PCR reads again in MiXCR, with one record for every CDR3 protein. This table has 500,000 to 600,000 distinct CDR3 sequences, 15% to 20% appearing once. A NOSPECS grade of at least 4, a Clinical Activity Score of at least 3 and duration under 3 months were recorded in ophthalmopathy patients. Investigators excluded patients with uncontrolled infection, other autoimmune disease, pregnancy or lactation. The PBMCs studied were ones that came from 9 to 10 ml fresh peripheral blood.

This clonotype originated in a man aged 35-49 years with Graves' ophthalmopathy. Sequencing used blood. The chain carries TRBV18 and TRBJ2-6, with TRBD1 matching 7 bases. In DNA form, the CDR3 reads TGTGCCAGCTCAATCCGGGACAGACCCTCCTCTGGGGCCAACGTCCTGACTTTC. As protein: CASSIRDRPSSGANVLTF.